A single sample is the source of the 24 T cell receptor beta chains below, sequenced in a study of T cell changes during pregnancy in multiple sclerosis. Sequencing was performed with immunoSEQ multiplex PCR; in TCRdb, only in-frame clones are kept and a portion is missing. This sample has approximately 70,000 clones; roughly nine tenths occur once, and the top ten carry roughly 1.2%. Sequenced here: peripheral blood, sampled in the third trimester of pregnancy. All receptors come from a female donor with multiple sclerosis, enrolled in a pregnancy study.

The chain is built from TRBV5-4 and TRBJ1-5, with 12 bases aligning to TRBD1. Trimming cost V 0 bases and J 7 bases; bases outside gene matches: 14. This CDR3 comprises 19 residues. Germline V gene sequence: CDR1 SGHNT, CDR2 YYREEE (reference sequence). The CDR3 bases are TGTGCCAGCAGCTTGGTTAAGGGAGGGACAGGGGGCGAAGAGCAGCCCCAGCATTTT. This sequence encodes CASSLVKGGTGGEEQPQHF.

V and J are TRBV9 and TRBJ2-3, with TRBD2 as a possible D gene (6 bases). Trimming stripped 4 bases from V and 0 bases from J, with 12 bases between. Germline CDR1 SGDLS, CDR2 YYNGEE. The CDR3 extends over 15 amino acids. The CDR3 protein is CASSPGTVSTDTQYF. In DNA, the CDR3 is TGTGCCAGCAGCCCGGGGACTGTGAGCACAGATACGCAGTATTTT.

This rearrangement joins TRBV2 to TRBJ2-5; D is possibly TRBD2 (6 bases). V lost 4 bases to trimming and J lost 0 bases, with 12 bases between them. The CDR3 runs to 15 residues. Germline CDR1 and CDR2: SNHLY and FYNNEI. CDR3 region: CASSGASEHQETQYF. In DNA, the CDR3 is TGTGCCAGCAGTGGGGCTAGCGAGCACCAAGAGACCCAGTACTTC.

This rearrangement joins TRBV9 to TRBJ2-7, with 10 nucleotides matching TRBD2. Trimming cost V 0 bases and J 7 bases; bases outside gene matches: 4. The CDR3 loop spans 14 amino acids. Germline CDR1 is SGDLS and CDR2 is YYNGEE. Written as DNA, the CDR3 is TGTGCCAGCAGCGTAGCAGCGGGAGGGGAGGAGCAGTACTTC. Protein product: CASSVAAGGEEQYF.

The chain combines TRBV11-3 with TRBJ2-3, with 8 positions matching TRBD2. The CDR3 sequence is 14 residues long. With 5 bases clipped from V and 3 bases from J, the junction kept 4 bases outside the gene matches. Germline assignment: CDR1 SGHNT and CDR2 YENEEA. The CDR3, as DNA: TGTGCCAGCAGCCGGGGACTAGAGACAGATACGCAGTATTTT. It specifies CASSRGLETDTQYF. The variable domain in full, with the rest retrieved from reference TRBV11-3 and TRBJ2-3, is EAGVVQSPRYKIIEKKQPVAFWCNPISGHNTLYWYLQNLGQGPELLIRYENEEAVDDSQLPKDRFSAERLKGVDSTLKIQPAELGDSAVYLCASSRGLETDTQYFGPGTRLTVL.

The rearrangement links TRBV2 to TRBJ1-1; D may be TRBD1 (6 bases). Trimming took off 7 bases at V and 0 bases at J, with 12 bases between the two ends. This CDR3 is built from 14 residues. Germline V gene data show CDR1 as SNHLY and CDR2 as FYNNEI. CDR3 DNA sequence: TGTGCCAGCATACTGGACAGCATGAACACTGAAGCTTTCTTT. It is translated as CASILDSMNTEAFF.

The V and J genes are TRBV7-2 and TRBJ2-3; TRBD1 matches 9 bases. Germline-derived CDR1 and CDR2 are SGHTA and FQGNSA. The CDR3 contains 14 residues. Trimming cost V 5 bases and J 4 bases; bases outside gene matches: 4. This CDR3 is CASSLGQGSDTQYF. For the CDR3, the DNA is TGTGCCAGCAGCCTGGGACAGGGATCAGATACGCAGTATTTT. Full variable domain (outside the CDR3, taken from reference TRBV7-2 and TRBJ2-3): GAGVSQSPSNKVTEKGKDVELRCDPISGHTALYWYRQSLGQGLEFLIYFQGNSAPDKSGLPSDRFSAERTGGSVSTLTIQRTQQEDSAVYLCASSLGQGSDTQYFGPGTRLTVL.

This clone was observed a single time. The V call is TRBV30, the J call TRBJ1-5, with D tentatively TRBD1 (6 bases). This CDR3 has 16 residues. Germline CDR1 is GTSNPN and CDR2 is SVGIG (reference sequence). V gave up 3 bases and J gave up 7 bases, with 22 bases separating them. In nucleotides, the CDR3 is TGTGCCTGGAGACCAGACAGGCCTTTTCTTTCCCAGCCCCAGCATTTT. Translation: CAWRPDRPFLSQPQHF. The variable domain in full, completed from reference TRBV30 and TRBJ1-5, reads SQTIHQWPATLVQPVGSPLSLECTVEGTSNPNLYWYRQAAGRGLQLLFYSVGIGQISSEVPQNLSASRPQDRQFILSSKKLLLSDSGFYLCAWRPDRPFLSQPQHFGDGTRLSIL.

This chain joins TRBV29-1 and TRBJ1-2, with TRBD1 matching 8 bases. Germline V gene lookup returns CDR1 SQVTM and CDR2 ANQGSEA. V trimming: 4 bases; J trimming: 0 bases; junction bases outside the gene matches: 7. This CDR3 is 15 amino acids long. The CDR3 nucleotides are TGCAGCGTTGGGGGATTGACAGGGGCTAACTATGGCTACACCTTC. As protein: CSVGGLTGANYGYTF.

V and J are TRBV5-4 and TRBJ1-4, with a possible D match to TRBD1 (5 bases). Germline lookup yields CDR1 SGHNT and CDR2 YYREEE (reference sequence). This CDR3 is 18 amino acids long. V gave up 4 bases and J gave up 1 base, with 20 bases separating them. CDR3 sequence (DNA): TGTGCCAGCAGCCCCCCTCCGGGGGGGGGTGAAACTAATGAAAAACTGTTTTTT. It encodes CASSPPPGGGETNEKLFF.

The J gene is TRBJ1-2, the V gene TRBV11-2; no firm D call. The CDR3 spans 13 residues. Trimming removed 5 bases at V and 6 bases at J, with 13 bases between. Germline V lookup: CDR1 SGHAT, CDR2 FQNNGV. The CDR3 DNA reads TGTGCCAGCAGCCTGTCCATCGGGGATGGCTACACCTTC. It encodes CASSLSIGDGYTF.

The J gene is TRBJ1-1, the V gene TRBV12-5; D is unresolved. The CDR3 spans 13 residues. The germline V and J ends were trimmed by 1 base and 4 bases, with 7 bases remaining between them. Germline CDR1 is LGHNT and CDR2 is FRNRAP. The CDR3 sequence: CASGLDSFTEAFF. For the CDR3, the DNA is TGTGCTAGTGGTTTGGACAGTTTCACTGAAGCTTTCTTT.

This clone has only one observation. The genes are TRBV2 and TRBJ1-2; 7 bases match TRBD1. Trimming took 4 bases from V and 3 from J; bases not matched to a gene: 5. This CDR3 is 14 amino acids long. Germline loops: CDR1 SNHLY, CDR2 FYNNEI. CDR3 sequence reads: CASSAGQNDYGYTF. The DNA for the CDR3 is TGTGCCAGCAGTGCGGGACAGAACGACTATGGCTACACCTTC.

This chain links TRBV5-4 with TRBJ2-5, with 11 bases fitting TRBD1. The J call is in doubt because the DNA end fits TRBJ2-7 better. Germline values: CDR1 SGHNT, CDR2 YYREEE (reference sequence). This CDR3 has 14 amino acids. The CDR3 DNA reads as TGTGCCAGCAGCACGGGACAGGGGGCCTACGAGCAGTACTTC. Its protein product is CASSTGQGAYEQYF.

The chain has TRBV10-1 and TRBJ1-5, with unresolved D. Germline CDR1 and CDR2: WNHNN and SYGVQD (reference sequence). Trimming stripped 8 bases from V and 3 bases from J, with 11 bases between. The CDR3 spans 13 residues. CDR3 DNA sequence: TGCGCCAGCGCTTCTGGCCTCAATCAGCCCCAGCATTTT. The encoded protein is CASASGLNQPQHF.

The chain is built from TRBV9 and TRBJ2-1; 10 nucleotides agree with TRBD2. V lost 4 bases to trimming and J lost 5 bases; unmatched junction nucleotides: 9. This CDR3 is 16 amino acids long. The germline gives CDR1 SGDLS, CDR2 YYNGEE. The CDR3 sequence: CASSTNLAGGNNEQFF. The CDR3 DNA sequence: TGTGCCAGCAGCACAAACTTAGCGGGAGGAAACAATGAGCAGTTCTTC.

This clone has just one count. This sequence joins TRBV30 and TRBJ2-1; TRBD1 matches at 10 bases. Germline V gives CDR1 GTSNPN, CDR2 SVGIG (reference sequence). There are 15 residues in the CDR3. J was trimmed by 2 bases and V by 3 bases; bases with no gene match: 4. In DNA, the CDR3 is TGTGCCTGGAGAGGGGGGACAGGGGCCTACAATGAGCAGTTCTTC. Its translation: CAWRGGTGAYNEQFF.

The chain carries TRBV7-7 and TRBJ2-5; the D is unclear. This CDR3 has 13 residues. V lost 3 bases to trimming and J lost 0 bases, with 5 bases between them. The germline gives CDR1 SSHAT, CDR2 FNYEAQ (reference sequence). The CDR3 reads CASSLGNQETQYF. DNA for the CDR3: TGTGCCAGCAGCTTGGGCAACCAAGAGACCCAGTACTTC.

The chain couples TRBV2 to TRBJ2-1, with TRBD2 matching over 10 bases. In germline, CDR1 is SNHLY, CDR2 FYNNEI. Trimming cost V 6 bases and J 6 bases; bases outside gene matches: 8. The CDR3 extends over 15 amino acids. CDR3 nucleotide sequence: TGTGCCAGCAGCTTACTAGCGGGGAGGGCCAATGAGCAGTTCTTC. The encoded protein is CASSLLAGRANEQFF.

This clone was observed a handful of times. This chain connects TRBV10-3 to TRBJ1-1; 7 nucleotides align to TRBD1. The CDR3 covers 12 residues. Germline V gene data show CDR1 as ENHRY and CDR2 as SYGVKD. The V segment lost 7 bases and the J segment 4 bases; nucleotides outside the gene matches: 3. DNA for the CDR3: TGTGCCATCACGGCAGGGGGCACTGAAGCTTTCTTT. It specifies CAITAGGTEAFF.

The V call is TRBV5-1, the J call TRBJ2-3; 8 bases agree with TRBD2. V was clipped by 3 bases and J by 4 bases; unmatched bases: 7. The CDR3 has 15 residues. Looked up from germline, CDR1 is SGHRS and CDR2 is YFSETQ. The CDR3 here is CASSYPEREPDTQYF. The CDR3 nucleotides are TGCGCCAGCAGCTACCCTGAGCGGGAGCCAGATACGCAGTATTTT.

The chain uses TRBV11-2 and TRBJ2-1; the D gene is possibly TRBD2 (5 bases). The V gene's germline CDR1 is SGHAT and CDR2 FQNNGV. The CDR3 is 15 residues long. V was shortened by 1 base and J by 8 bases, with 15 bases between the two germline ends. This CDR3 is CASSLAADSEDEQFF. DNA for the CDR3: TGTGCCAGCAGCTTAGCCGCGGACTCCGAGGATGAGCAGTTCTTC. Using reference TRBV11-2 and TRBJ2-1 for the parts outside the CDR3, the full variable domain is EAGVAQSPRYKIIEKRQSVAFWCNPISGHATLYWYQQILGQGPKLLIQFQNNGVVDDSQLPKDRFSAERLKGVDSTLKIQPAKLEDSAVYLCASSLAADSEDEQFFGPGTRLTVL.

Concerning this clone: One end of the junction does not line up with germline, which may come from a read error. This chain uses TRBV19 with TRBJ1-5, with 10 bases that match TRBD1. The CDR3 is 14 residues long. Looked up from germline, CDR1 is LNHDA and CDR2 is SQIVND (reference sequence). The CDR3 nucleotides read TGTGCCAGTAGTAAAGGGACAGGGGATCAGTCCCAGCATTTT. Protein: CASSKGTGDQSQHF.

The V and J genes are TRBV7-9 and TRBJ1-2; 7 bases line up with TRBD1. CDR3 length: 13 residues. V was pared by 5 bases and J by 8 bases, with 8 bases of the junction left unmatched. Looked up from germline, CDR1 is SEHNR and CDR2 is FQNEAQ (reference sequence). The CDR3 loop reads CASSHETGFGYTF. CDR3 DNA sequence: TGTGCCAGCAGCCACGAGACAGGGTTCGGCTACACCTTC.